The TCR beta chain under discussion was sequenced for a study of OX40 agonist ivuxolimab in advanced cancers. Study overall: Ivuxolimab was delivered to patients intravenously every 2 weeks at doses spanning 0.01 to 10 mg/kg.

Sequencing used immunoSEQ multiplex PCR; TCRdb keeps in-frame clones, though not all of them. The sample yields about 54,000 clones, 91% seen once. General study results and limits: Low clonal expansion, among the lowest seen, marked partial responders at 0.1-3.0 mg/kg.

CDR3 length equals 15 residues. The V gene end was trimmed by 3 bases and the J gene end by 4 bases; junction bases not matched to a gene: 3. CDR1 is LNHNV and CDR2 is YYDKDF in the germline V gene (reference sequence). Comment on this clone: Its antigen is unknown.

This TCR came from an adult with an advanced solid tumor such as melanoma, head and neck, liver or kidney cancer. Sequenced here: CD4+ or CD8+ T cells sorted from blood, sampled in a trial of the OX40 agonist ivuxolimab. The V gene is TRBV15, the J gene TRBJ2-7; 13 nucleotides agree with TRBD2. The CDR3 protein is CATSSTSGRVYEQYF. The CDR3 DNA reads as TGTGCCACCAGCAGTACTAGCGGGAGGGTTTACGAGCAGTACTTC.